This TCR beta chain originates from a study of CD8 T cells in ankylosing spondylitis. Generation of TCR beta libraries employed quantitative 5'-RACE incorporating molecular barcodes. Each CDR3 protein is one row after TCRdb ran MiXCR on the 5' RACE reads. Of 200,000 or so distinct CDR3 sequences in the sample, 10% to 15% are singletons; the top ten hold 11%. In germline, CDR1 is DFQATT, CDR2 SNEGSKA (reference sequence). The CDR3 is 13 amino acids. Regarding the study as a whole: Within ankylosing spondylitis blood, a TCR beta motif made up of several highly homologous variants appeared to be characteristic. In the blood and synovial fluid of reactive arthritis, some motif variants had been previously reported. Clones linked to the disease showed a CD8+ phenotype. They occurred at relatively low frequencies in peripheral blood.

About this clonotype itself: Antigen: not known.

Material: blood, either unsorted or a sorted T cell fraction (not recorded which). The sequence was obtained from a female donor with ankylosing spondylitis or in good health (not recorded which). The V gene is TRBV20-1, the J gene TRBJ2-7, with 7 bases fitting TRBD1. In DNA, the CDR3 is TGCGATTCCGGGACAGAATATTCTACGCAGCAGTACTTC. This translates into CDSGTEYSTQQYF.